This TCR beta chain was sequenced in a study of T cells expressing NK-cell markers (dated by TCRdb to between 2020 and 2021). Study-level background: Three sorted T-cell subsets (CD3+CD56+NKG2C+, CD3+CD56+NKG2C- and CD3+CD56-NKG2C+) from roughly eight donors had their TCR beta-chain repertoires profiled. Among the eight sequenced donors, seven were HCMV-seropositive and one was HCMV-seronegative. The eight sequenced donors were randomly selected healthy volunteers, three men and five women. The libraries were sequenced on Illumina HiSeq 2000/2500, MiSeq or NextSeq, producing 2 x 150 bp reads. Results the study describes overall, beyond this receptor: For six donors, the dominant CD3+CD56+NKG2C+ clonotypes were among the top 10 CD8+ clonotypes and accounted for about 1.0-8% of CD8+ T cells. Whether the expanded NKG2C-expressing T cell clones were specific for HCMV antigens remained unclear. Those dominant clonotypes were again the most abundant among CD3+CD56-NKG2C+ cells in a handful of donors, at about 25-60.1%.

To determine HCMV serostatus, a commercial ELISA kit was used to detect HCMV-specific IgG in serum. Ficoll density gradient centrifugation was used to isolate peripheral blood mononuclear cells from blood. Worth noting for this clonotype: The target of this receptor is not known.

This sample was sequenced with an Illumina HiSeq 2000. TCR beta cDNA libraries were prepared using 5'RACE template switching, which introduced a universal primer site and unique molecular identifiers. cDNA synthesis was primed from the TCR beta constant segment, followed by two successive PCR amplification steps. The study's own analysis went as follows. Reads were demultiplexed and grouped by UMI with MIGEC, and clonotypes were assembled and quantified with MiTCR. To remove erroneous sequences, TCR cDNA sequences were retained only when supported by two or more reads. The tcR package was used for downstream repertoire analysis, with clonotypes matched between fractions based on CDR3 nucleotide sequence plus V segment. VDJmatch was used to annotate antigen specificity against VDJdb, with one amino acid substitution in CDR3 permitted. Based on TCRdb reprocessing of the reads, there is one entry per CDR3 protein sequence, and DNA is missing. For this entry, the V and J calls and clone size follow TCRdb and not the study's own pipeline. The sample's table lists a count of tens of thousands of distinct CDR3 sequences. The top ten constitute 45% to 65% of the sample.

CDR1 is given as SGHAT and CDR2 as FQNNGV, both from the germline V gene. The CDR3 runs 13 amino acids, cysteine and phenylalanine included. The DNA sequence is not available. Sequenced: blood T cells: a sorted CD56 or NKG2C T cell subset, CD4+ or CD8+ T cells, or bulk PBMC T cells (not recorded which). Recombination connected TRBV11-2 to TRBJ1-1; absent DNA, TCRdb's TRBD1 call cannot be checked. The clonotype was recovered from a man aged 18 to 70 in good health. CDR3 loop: CASSLGGMEKAFF. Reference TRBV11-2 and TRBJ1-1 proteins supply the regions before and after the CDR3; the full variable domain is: EAGVAQSPRYKIIEKRQSVAFWCNPISGHATLYWYQQILGQGPKLLIQFQNNGVVDDSQLPKDRFSAERLKGVDSTLKIQPAKLEDSAVYLCASSLGGMEKAFFGQGTRLTVV.